This T cell receptor (beta chain) was profiled in a study of CD8 T cells in Susac syndrome (dated by TCRdb to between 2018 and 2021). For context, the study as a whole: Repertoire sequencing was used to test whether CD8+ T cell activation and differentiation in Susac syndrome was antigen driven.

Remarks on this clonotype: The antigen it recognizes is unknown. Base qualities are missing; no much larger clone stands one base away.

Study-wide findings and limitations: The TCR sequencing and HLA analysis was acknowledged to have included a relatively small number of individuals.

Measured from the cysteine to the phenylalanine, the CDR3 is 18 residues long. Left in the record is the CDR3 DNA by itself, 54 bases read in frame from the first base. Trimming removed 7 bases from V and 0 bases from J, leaving 19 bases between the germline ends. Peripheral blood CD8+ and CD4+ T cells from healthy donors, Susac syndrome patients and multiple sclerosis patients were profiled by high-throughput TCR beta sequencing. The multiple sclerosis controls were treatment-naive patients whose relapsing-remitting disease, either stable or active, fulfilled the revised McDonald criteria. Bulk CD8+ and CD4+ T cells were purified magnetically by negative isolation, whereas CD8+ TEMRA cells were enriched by FACS. Blood was drawn into EDTA tubes, processed within 24 hours, and PBMCs were isolated by density gradient centrifugation. PBMCs intended for TCR sequencing were cryopreserved in liquid nitrogen and were subsequently thawed in a 37 degrees C water bath. A purity of at least 90% was achieved for sorted or isolated CD4+, CD8+ and CD8+ TEMRA cells.

RNA was extracted using the RNeasy kit, and about 0.45 to 1 ug of the RNA was reverse transcribed with random hexamers. The immunoSEQ multiplex PCR assay, which covers 54 Vbeta and 13 Jbeta segments, was used to amplify TCR beta CDR3 regions. PCR amplification bias was corrected using a synthetic template baseline for primer optimization and computational correction. As for how the authors treated the data: Reads were annotated to V, D and J genes according to IMGT and were analyzed with immunoSEQ Analyzer, with only productive sequences retained. To calculate clonality, Shannon entropy was normalized by log2 of the number of productive unique sequences and then subtracted from one. Public and private clones were assessed among the 100 most prevalent clones of each patient and control. Clones were defined as Susac-specific when absent from the healthy and MS cohorts, from about a thousand published viral clones and from other ImmuneACCESS disease sequences. TCRdb's own reprocessing of the public reads used fastp at Q25 and MiXCR and kept productive beta chains. One record per CDR3 amino acid sequence lists the most common genes and DNA. The V and J calls and clone size are TCRdb's, not the authors'. The sample contains a few hundred thousand distinct CDR3 sequences, 95% of them found a single time. The ten largest clones take up 0.095% of the sample.

The chain employs TRBV23-1 and TRBJ2-6, with TRBD1 tentatively as D gene (5 bases match). TRBV23-1 is an ORF, and what it does is uncertain. The specimen was CD4+ T cells from PBMCs. The TCR sequence derives from a human donor with multiple sclerosis. CDR3 region: CASNDRVLGHSGANVLTF. The bases are TGCGCCAGCAATGACAGAGTCCTAGGCCACTCTGGGGCCAACGTCCTGACTTTC.